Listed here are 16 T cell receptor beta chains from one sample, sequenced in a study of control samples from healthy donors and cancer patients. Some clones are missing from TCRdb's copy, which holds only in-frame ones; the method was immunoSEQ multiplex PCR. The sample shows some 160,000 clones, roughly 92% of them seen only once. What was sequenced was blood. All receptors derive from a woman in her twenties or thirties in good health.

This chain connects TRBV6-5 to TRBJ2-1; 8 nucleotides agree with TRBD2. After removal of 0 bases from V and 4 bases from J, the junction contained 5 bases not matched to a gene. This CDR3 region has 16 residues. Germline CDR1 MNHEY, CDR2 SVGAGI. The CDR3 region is CASSYSRGRRYNEQFF. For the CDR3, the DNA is TGTGCCAGCAGTTACTCGCGCGGGAGGCGGTACAATGAGCAGTTCTTC.

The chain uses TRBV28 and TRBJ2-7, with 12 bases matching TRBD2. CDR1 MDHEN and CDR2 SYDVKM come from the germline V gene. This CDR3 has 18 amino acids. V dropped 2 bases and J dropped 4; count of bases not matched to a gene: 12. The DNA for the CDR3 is TGTGCCAGCAGTTTAAGCCTAGCGGGAGGGTATTCTTTGTACGAGCAGTACTTC. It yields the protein CASSLSLAGGYSLYEQYF.

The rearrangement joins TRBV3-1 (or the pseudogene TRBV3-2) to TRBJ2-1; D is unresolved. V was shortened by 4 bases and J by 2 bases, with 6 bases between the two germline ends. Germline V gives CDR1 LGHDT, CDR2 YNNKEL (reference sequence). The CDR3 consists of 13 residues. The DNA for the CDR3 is TGTGCCAGCAGCCTCGGCGCCTACAATGAGCAGTTCTTC. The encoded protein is CASSLGAYNEQFF.

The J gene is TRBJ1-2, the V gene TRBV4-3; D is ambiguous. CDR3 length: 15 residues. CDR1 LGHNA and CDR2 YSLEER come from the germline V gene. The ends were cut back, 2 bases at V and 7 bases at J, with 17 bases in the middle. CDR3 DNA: TGCGCCAGCAGCCAACACCCCGGACCGAGGTCTGGCTACACCTTC. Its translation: CASSQHPGPRSGYTF.

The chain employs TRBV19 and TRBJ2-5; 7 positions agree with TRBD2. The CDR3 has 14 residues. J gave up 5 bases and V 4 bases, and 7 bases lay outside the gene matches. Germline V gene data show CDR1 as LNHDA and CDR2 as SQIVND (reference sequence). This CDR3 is CASSTLGGDETQYF. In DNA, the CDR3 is TGTGCCAGTAGTACGCTGGGAGGGGATGAGACCCAGTACTTC.

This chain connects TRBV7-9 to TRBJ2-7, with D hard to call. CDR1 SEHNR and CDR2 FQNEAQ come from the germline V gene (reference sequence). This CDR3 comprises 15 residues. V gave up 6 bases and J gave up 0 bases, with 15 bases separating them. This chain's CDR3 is CASSHASETSYEQYF. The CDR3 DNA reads TGTGCCAGCAGTCATGCAAGCGAGACCTCCTACGAGCAGTACTTC.

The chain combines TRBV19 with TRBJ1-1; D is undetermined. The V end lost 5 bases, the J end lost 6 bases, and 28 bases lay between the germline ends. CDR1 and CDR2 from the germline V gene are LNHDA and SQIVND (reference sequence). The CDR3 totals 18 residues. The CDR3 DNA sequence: TGTGCCAGTAGTTACAGCCCTCGGGTCCTCACCCAGGATGCTGAAGCTTTCTTT. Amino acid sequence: CASSYSPRVLTQDAEAFF.

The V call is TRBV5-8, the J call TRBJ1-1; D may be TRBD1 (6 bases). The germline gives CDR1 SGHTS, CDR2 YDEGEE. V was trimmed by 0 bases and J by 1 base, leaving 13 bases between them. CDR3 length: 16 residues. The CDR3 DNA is TGTGCCAGCAGCTTGGCCTCAGGGACACCGAACACTGAAGCTTTCTTT. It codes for CASSLASGTPNTEAFF.

In DNA form, the CDR3 reads TGTGCCACCAGTGATAGAGCCAATGAGCAGTTCTTC. As protein: CATSDRANEQFF. The chain combines TRBV24-1 with TRBJ2-1, with D hard to call. Per the germline V gene, CDR1 is KGHDR and CDR2 is SFDVKD. The CDR3 is made up of 12 amino acids. Between the trimmed V and J ends, which lost 3 bases and 6 bases, there was a span of 5 bases.

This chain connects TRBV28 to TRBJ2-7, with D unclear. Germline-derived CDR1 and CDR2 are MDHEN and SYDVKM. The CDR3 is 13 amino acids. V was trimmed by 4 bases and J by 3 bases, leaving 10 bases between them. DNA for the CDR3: TGTGCCAGCAGTTGGGAAGATGGCTACGAGCAGTACTTC. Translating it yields CASSWEDGYEQYF.

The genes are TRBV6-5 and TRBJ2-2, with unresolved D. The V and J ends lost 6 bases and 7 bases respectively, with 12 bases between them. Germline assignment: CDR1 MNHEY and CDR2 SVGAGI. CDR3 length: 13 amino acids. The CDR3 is CASRPTLVGELFF. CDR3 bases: TGTGCCAGCAGACCCACCCTTGTCGGGGAGCTGTTTTTT.

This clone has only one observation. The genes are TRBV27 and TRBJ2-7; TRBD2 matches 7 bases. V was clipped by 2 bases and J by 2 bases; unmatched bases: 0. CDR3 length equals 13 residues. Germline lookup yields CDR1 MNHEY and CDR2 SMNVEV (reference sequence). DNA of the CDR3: TGTGCCAGCAGTTTAGGACTAGCCTACGAGCAGTACTTC. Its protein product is CASSLGLAYEQYF.

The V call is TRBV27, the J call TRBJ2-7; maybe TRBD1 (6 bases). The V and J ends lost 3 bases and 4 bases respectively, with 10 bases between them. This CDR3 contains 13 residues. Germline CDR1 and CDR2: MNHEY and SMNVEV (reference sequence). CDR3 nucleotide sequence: TGTGCCAGCAGTTTGGGGACAACTTACGAGCAGTACTTC. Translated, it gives CASSLGTTYEQYF.

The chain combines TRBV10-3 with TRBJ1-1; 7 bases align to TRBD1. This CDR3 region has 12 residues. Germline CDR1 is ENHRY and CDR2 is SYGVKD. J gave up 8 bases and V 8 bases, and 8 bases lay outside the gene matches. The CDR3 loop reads CAIWTGAGEAFF. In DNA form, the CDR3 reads TGTGCCATCTGGACAGGTGCCGGGGAAGCTTTCTTT.

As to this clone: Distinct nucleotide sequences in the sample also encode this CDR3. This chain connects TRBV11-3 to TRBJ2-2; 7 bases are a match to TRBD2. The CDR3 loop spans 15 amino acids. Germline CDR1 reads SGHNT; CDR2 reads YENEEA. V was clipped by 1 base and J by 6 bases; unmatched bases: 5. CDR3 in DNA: TGTGCCAGCAGCTTAGGGGCGGGAGCCCCCGGGGAGCTGTTTTTT. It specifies CASSLGAGAPGELFF.

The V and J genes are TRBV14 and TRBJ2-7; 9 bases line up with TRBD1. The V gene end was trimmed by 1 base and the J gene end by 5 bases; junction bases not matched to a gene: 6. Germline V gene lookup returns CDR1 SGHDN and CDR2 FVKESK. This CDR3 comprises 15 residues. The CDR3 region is CASSQVGGQGHEQYF. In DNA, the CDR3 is TGTGCCAGCAGCCAAGTCGGTGGACAGGGGCACGAGCAGTACTTC.